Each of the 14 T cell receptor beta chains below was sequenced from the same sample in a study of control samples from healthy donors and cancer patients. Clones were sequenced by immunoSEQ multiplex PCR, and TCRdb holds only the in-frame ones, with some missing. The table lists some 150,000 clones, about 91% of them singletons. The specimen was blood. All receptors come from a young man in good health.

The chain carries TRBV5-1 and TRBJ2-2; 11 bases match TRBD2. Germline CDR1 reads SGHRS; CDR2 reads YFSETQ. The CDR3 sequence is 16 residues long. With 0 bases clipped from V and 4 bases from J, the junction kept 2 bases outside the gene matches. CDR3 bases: TGCGCCAGCAGCTTGGTAGCGGGGGGGCGCACCGGGGAGCTGTTTTTT. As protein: CASSLVAGGRTGELFF.

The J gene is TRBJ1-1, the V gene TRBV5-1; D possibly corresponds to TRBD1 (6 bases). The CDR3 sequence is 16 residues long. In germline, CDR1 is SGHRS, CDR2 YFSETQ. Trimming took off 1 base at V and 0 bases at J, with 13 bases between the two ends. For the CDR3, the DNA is TGCGCCAGCAGCTTGCCCAGGGGAGAGATGAACACTGAAGCTTTCTTT. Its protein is CASSLPRGEMNTEAFF.

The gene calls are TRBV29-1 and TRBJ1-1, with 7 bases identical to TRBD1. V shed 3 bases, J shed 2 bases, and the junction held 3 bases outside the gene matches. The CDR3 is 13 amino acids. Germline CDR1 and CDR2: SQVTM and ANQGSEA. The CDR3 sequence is CSVEGQTNTEAFF. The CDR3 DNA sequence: TGCAGCGTTGAGGGACAGACCAACACTGAAGCTTTCTTT. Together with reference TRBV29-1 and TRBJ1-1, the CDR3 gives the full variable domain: SAVISQKPSRDICQRGTSLTIQCQVDSQVTMMFWYRQQPGQSLTLIATANQGSEATYESGFVIDKFPISRPNLTFSTLTVSNMSPEDSSIYLCSVEGQTNTEAFFGQGTRLTVV.

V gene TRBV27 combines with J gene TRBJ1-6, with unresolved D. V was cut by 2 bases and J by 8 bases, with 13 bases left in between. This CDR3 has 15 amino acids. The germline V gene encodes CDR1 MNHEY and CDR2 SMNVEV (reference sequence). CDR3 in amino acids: CASSLAGIRDSPLHF. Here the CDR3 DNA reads TGTGCCAGCAGTTTAGCCGGGATAAGGGATTCACCCCTCCACTTT.

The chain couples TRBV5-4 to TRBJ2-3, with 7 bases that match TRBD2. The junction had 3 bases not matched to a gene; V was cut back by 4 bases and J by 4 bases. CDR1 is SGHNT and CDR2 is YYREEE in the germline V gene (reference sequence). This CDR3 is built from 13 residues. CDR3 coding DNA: TGTGCCAGCAGCCCGACTAGCTCAGATACGCAGTATTTT. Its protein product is CASSPTSSDTQYF.

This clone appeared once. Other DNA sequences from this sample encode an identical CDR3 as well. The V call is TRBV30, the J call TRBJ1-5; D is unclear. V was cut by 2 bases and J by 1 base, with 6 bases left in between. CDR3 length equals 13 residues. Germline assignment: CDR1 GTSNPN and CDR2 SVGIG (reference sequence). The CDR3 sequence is CAWSKGSNQPQHF. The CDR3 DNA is TGTGCCTGGAGTAAAGGCAGCAATCAGCCCCAGCATTTT.

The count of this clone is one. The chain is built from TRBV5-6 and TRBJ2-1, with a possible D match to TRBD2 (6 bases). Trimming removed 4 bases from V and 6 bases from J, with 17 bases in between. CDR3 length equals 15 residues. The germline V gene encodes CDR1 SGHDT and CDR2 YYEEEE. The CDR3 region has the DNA TGTGCCAGCAGCAATTATCGGGGGTGGGGCAATGAGCAGTTCTTC. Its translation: CASSNYRGWGNEQFF.

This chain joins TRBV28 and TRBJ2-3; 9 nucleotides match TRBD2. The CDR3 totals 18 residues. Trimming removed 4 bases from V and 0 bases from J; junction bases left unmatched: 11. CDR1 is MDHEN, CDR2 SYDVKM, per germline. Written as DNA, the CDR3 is TGTGCCAGCAGTTCATTACGGAGAAGCGGGGGGAGCACAGATACGCAGTATTTT. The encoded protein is CASSSLRRSGGSTDTQYF.

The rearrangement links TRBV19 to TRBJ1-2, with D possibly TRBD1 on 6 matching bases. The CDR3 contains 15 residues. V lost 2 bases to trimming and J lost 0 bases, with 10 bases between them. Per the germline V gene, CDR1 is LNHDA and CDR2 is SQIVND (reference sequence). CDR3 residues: CASSISRTANYGYTF. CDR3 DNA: TGTGCCAGTAGTATATCTCGGACAGCTAACTATGGCTACACCTTC.

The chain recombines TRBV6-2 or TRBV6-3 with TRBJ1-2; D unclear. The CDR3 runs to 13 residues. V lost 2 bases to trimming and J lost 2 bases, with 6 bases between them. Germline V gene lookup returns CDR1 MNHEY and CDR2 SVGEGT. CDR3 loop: CASSYLQNYGYTF. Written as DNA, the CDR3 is TGTGCCAGCAGTTACCTACAGAACTATGGCTACACCTTC.

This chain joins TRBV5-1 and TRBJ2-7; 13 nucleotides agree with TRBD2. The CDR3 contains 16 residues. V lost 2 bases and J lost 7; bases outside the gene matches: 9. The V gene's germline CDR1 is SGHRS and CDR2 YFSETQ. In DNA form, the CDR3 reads TGCGCCAGCAGCTTTTCGACTAGCGGGGGGTCGGTTGAGCAGTACTTC. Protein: CASSFSTSGGSVEQYF.

As DNA, the CDR3 is TGTGCCAGCATGGCCCCCGGCTACGAGCAGTACTTC. Translating gives CASMAPGYEQYF. The genes are TRBV21-1 and TRBJ2-7. TRBV21-1 is given as a pseudogene. The CDR3 contains 12 residues.

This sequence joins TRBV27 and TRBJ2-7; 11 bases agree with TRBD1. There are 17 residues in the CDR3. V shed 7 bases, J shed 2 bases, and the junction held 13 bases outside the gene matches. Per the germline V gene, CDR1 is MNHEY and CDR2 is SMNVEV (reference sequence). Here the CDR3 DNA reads TGTGCCAGCACCCCCCCACGGGACAGGGGGTTTCCCTACGAGCAGTACTTC. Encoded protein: CASTPPRDRGFPYEQYF.

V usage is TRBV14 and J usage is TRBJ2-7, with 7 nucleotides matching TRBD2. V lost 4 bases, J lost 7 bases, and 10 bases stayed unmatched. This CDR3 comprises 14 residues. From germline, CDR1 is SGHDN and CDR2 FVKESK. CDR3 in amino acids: CASSPGLGAREQYF. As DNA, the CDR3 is TGTGCCAGCAGCCCCGGACTAGGGGCGAGAGAGCAGTACTTC.